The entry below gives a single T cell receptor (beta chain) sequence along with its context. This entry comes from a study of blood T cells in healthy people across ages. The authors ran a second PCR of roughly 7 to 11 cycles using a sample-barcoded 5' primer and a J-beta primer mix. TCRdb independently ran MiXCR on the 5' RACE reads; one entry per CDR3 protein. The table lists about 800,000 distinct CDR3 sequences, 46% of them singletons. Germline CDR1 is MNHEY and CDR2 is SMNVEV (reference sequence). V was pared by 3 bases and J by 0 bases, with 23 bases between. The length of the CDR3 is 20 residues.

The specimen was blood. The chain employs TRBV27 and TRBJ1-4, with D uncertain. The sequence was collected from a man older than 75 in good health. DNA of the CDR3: TGTGCCAGCAGTTTGGAACAGCCTTACGGGCCGGCCACAACTAATGAAAAACTGTTTTTT. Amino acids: CASSLEQPYGPATTNEKLFF.